This T cell receptor beta chain stems from a study of T cell changes during pregnancy in multiple sclerosis (dated by TCRdb to about 2019). The study in broad terms: In women with multiple sclerosis, the researchers looked at how the T cell repertoire shifted as pregnancy progressed.

Libraries came from the immunoSEQ multiplex PCR assay. TCRdb took over this immuneACCESS table, retaining in-frame rearrangements with V and J assigned. Such tables are incomplete; in checked studies, under half of the missing clones stem from an unresolved V gene, and the remainder is unexplained. Present in this sample are 30,000 to 35,000 clones, just over 90% of which were seen just once. 12% of the sample rests with the top ten. Its CDR3 holds 18 amino acids, cysteine through phenylalanine. The kept DNA is CDR3 alone, 54 bases in frame from the first base. The germline V gene gives CDR1 as MDHEN and CDR2 as SYDVKM. Clipping removes 2 bases from V and 1 base from J, with 8 as the unmatched junction base count. The table lists this clone with a few counts. Its antigen specificity is not known. No clone much larger than this one lies a single base away; base qualities are absent.

The TCR comes from a female donor with multiple sclerosis, enrolled in a pregnancy study. The chain is assembled from TRBV28 and TRBJ2-3, with 11 bases in between that match TRBD2. The specimen was CD8+ T cells from peripheral blood mononuclear cells, collected in the first trimester of pregnancy. The CDR3: CASSLRALGLAGTDTQYF. At the DNA level, the sequence is TGTGCCAGCAGTTTACGGGCCCTGGGACTAGCGGGCACAGATACGCAGTATTTT. With the rest looked up from the reference TRBV28 and TRBJ2-3 genes rather than sequenced, the full variable domain is DVKVTQSSRYLVKRTGEKVFLECVQDMDHENMFWYRQDPGLGLRLIYFSYDVKMKEKGDIPEGYSVSREKKERFSLILESASTNQTSMYLCASSLRALGLAGTDTQYFGPGTRLTVL.